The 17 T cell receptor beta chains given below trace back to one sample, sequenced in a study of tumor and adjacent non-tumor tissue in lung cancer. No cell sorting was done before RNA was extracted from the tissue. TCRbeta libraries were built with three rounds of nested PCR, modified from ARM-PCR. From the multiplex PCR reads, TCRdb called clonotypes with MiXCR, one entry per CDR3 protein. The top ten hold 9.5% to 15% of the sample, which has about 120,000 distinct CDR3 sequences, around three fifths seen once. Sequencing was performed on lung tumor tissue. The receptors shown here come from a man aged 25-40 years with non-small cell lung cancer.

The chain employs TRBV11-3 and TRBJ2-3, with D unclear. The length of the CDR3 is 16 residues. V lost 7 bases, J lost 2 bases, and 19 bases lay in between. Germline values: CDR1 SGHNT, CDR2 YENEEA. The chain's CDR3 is CASNSPGRGDTDTQYF. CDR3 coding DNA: TGTGCCAGCAACTCCCCAGGTCGTGGGGACACAGATACGCAGTATTTT.

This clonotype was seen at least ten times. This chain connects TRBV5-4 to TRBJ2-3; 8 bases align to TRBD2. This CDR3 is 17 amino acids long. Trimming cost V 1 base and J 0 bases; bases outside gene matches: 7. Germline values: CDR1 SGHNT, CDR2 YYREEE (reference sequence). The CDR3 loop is CASSLQASGSSTDTQYF. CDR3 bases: TGTGCCAGCAGCTTGCAGGCTAGCGGGTCTAGCACAGATACGCAGTATTTT.

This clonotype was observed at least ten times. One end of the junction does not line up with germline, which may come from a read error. Here the CDR3 reads CSAAAPLLGILKF. In DNA form, the CDR3 reads TGCAGTGCCGCGGCCCCCTTACTAGGTATTCTAAAGTTC. V gene TRBV20-1 combines with J gene TRBJ2-1; D may be TRBD2 (5 bases). This CDR3 has 13 residues. Germline loops: CDR1 DFQATT, CDR2 SNEGSKA (reference sequence).

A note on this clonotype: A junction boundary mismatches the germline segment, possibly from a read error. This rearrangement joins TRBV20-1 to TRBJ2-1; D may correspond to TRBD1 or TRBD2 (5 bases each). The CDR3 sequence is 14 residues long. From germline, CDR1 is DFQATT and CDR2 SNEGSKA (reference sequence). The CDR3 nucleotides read TGCAGTGGCCGGGACCTTACCACCTACAATGAGCAGCTCTTC. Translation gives CSGRDLTTYNEQLF.

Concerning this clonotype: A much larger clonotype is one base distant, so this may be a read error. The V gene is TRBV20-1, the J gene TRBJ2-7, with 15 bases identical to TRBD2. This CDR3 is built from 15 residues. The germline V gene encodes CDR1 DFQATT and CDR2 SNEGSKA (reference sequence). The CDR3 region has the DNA TGCAGTGCTTTCCGGACTAGCGGGGGGGCCTACGAGCACTACTTC. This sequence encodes CSAFRTSGGAYEHYF.

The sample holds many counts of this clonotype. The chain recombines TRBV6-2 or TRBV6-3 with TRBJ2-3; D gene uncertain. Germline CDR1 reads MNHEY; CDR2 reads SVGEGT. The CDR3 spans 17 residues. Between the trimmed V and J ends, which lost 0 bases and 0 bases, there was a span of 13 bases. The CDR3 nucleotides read TGTGCCAGCAGTTACTCCCGGGCAGGAACTAGCACAGATACGCAGTATTTT. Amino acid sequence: CASSYSRAGTSTDTQYF.

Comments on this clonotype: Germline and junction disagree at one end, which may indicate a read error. CDR3 residues: CASSPGHPHTRYF. DNA of the CDR3: TGTGCCAGCAGTCCTGGACATCCCCATACGCGGTATTTT. The chain joins TRBV6-5 to TRBJ2-3; TRBD1 might be the D (5 bases). CDR1 and CDR2 (germline): MNHEY, SVGAGI. The CDR3 has 13 amino acids.

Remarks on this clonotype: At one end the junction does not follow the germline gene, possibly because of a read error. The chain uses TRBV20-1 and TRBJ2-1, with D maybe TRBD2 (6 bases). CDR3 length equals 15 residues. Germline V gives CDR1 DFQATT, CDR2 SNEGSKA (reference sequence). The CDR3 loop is CSARPLARNYNELFF. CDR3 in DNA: TGCAGTGCTAGACCTCTAGCGAGGAACTACAATGAGCTGTTCTTC.

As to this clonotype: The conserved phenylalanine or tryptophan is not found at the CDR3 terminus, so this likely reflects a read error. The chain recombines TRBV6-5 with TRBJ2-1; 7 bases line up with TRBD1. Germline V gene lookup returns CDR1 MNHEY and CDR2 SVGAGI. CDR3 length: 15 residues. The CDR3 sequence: CAISLGTADYNEQFL. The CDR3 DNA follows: TGTGCCATCAGTCTCGGGACAGCCGACTACAATGAGCAGTTCCTC.

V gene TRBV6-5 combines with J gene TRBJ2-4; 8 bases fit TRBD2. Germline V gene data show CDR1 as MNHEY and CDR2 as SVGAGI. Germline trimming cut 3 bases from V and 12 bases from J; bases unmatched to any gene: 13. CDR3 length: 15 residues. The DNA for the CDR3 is TGTGCCAGCAGTTATGGGAGAGCGGGAGAGGGCACTCAGTACTTC. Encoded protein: CASSYGRAGEGTQYF.

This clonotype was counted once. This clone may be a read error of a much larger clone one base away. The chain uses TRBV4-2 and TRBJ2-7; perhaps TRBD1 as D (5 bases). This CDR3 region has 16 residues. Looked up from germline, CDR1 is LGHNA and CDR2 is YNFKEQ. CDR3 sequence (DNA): TGTACCAGCAGCCAAGAAGGGGCCTTAAACTCCTACGAGCAGTACTTC. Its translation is CTSSQEGALNSYEQYF.

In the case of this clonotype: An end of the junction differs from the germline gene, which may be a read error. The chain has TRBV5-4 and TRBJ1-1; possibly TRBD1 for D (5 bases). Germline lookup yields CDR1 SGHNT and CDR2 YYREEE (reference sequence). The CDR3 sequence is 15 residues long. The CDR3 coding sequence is TGTGCCTGCCGGATTCGCGGGGGGATGAACGCTGAAGCTTTCTTT. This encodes CACRIRGGMNAEAFF.

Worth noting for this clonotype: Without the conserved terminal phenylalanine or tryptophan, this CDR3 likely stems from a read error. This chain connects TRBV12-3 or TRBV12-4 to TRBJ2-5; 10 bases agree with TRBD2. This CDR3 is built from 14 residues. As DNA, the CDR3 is TGTGTCAGCAGTTTTCTAGCGGGAGTAGAGACCCAGTACTAC. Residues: CVSSFLAGVETQYY.

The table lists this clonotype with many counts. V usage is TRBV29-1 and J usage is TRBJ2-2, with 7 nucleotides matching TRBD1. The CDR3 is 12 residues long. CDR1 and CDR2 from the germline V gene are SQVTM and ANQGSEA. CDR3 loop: CAGGLNTGELFF. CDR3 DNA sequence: TGCGCAGGGGGATTGAACACCGGGGAGCTGTTTTTT.

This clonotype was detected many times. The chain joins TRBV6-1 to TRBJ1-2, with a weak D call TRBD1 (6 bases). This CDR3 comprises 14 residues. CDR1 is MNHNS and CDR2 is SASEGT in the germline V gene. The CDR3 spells CATATQQGSNGYTF. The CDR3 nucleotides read TGTGCTACAGCGACCCAACAGGGTAGTAATGGCTACACCTTC.

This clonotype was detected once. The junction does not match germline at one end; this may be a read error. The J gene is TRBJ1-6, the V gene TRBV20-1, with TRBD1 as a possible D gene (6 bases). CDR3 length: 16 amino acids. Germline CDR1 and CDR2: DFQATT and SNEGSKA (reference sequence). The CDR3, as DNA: TGCAATGCTAGAGATTTTTTGGCAGGGGAGAATTCACCCCTCCACTTT. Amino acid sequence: CNARDFLAGENSPLHF.

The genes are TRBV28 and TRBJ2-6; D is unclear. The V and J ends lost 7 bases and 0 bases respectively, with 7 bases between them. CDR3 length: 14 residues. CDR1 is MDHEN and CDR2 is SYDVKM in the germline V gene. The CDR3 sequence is CASMSPSGANVLTF. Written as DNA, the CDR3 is TGTGCCAGCATGTCGCCCTCTGGGGCCAACGTCCTGACTTTC.